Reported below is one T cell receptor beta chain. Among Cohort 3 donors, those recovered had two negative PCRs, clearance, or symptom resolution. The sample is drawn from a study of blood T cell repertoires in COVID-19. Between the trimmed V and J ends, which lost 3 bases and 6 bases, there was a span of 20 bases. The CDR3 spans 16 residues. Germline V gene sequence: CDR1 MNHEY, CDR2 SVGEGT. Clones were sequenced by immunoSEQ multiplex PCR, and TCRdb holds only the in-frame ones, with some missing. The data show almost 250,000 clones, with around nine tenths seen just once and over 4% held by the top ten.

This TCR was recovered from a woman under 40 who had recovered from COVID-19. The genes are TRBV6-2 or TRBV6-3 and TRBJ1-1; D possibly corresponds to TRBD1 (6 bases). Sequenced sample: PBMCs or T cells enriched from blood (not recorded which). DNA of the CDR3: TGTGCCAGCAGTTATACAGGGTCAGTCGCTAGGGCTGAAGCTTTCTTT. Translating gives CASSYTGSVARAEAFF.